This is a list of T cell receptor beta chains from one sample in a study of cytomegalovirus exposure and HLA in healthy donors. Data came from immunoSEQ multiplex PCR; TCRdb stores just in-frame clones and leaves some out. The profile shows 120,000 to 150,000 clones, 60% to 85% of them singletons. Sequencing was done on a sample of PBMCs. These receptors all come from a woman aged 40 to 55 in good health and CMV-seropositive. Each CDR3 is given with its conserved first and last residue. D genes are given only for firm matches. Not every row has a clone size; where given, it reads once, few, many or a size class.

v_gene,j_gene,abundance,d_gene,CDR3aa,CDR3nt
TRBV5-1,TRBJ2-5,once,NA,CASSSTRTKETQYF,TGCGCCAGCAGCTCTACTAGAACCAAAGAGACCCAGTACTTC
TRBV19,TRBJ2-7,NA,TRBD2,CASSPSREGSYEQYF,TGTGCCAGTAGTCCCTCGCGGGAGGGCTCCTACGAGCAGTACTTC
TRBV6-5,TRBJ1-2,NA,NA,CASSYRWQDSYGYTF,TGTGCCAGCAGTTACAGGTGGCAGGATTCTTATGGCTACACCTTC
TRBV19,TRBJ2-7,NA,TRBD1,CASSISGTGGYEQYF,TGTGCCAGTAGTATTTCAGGGACAGGGGGCTACGAGCAGTACTTC
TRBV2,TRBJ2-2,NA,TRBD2,CASSSSTGGASGGRVYSPGELFF,TGTGCCAGCAGTTCCTCCACGGGGGGGGCTAGCGGAGGTCGAGTATATAGTCCCGGGGAGCTGTTTTTT
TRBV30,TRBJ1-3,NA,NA,CGMSLSGNTIYF,TGTGGTATGTCGCTATCTGGAAACACCATATATTTT
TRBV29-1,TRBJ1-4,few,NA,CSVVPMVGNEKLFF,TGCAGCGTTGTTCCTATGGTCGGTAATGAAAAACTGTTTTTT
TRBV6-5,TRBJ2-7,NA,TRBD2,CASSYSGGGSSYEQYF,TGTGCCAGCAGTTACAGTGGCGGGGGGTCCTCCTACGAGCAGTACTTC
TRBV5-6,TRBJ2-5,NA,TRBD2,CASSFPQGSGGWETQYF,TGTGCCAGCAGCTTCCCCCAGGGTAGCGGGGGTTGGGAGACCCAGTACTTC
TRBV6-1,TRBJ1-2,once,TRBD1,CASGGQPLVSYGYTF,TGTGCCAGCGGGGGACAGCCTCTAGTAAGCTATGGCTACACCTTC
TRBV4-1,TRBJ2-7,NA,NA,CASSQLIAREQYF,TGCGCCAGCAGCCAATTGATAGCCCGCGAGCAGTACTTC
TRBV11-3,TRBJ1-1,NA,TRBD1,CASSALWDRIRNTEAFF,TGTGCCAGCAGCGCCCTATGGGACAGGATAAGGAACACTGAAGCTTTCTTT
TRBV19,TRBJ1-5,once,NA,CASSIFPDSNQPQHF,TGTGCCAGTAGTATTTTCCCAGATAGCAATCAGCCCCAGCATTTT
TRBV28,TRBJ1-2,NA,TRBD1,CASSPGQGESTF,TGTGCCAGCAGTCCCGGACAGGGGGAGAGTACTTTC
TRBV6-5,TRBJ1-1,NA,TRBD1,CASRKTGGTEAFF,TGTGCCAGCAGAAAAACAGGGGGCACTGAAGCTTTCTTT
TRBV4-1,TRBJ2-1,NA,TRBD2,CASSQDGAGGPGEQFF,TGCGCCAGCAGCCAAGATGGGGCGGGGGGGCCTGGTGAGCAGTTCTTC
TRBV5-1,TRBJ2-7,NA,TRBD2,CASSGTGTREDEQYF,TGCGCCAGCAGCGGAACCGGGACTAGGGAAGACGAGCAGTACTTC
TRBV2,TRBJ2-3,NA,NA,CASSEAVSPGQYF,TGTGCCAGCAGTGAAGCGGTGTCCCCCGGGCAGTATTTT
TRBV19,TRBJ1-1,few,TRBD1,CASRNQGALNTEAFF,TGTGCCAGTAGGAATCAGGGGGCTCTTAACACTGAAGCTTTCTTT
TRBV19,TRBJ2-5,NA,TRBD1,CASSGTGYIGETQYF,TGTGCCAGTAGTGGGACAGGGTATATTGGAGAGACCCAGTACTTC
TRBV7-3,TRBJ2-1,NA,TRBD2,CASSLYLVGRGFNEQFF,TGTGCCAGCAGCTTATATTTGGTGGGGCGGGGGTTTAATGAGCAGTTCTTC
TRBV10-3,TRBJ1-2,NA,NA,CAISEGGDYGYTF,TGTGCCATCAGTGAGGGGGGGGACTATGGCTACACCTTC
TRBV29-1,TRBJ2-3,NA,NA,CSARLVDTQYF,TGCAGCGCCCGGTTGGTAGATACGCAGTATTTT
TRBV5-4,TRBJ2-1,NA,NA,CASSLETRNEQFF,TGTGCCAGCAGCTTGGAGACTCGCAATGAGCAGTTCTTC
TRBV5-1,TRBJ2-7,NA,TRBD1,CASSPDRGRTYEQYF,TGCGCCAGCAGCCCGGACAGGGGGCGGACCTACGAGCAGTACTTC
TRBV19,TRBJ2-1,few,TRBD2,CASSSFQVLAGEEQFF,TGTGCCAGTAGCTCGTTCCAAGTACTAGCGGGGGAAGAGCAGTTCTTC
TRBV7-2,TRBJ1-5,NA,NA,CASSLVSGSGNQPQHF,TGTGCCAGCAGCTTAGTTTCCGGGAGTGGCAATCAGCCCCAGCATTTT
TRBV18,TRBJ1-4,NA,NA,CASSPRGGLDEKLFF,TGTGCCAGCTCACCCCGGGGTGGGTTGGATGAAAAACTGTTTTTT
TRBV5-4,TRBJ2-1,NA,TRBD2,CASSPMHGLAANEQFF,TGTGCCAGCAGCCCGATGCATGGACTAGCCGCCAATGAGCAGTTCTTC
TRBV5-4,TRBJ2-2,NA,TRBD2,CASSLAGQGGTGELFF,TGTGCCAGCAGCTTGGCCGGGCAGGGAGGGACCGGGGAGCTGTTTTTT
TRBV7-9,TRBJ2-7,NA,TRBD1,CASSARQGEQYF,TGTGCCAGCAGCGCAAGACAGGGCGAGCAGTACTTC
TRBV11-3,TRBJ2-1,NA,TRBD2,CASSFGGGGPNNEQFF,TGTGCCAGCAGCTTCGGAGGCGGGGGGCCCAACAATGAGCAGTTCTTC
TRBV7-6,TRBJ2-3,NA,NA,CASSSVTGDTQYF,TGTGCCAGCAGCTCCGTGACGGGAGATACGCAGTATTTT
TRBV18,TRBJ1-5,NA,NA,CASSPGENQPQHF,TGTGCCAGCTCACCCGGAGAGAATCAGCCCCAGCATTTT
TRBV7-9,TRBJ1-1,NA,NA,CASSLDWAEAFF,TGTGCCAGCAGCTTAGACTGGGCCGAAGCTTTCTTT
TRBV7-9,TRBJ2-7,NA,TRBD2,CASSRGTSAYEQYF,TGTGCCAGCAGCCGTGGGACTAGCGCCTACGAGCAGTACTTC
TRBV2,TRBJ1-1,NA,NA,CASTRVGTGPMGTEAFF,TGTGCCAGCACCAGAGTAGGAACAGGGCCCATGGGCACTGAAGCTTTCTTT
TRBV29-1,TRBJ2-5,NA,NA,CSVTGEETQYF,TGCAGCGTTACAGGTGAAGAGACCCAGTACTTC
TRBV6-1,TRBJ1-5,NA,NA,CASSEKRAPSQPQHF,TGTGCCAGCAGTGAAAAGAGGGCGCCGAGTCAGCCCCAGCATTTT
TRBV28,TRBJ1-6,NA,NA,CASSLNDRMVSPLHF,TGTGCCAGCAGCCTAAATGACAGGATGGTTTCACCCCTCCACTTT
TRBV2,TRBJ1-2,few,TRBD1,CASSEPDRGREGYTF,TGTGCCAGCAGTGAACCTGACAGGGGGCGCGAAGGCTACACCTTC
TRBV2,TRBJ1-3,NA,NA,CASSDRVSGNTIYF,TGTGCCAGCAGTGACAGGGTGTCTGGAAACACCATATATTTT
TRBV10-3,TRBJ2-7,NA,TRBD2,CAIRAGANEEQYF,TGTGCCATCAGAGCGGGGGCCAACGAGGAGCAGTACTTC
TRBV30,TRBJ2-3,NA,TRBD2,CAWRLAGGRGQYF,TGTGCCTGGAGACTAGCGGGGGGCCGGGGGCAGTATTTT
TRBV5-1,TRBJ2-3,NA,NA,CASSPQTTADTQYF,TGCGCCAGCAGCCCCCAGACTACAGCAGATACGCAGTATTTT
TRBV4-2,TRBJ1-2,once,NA,CASSGGVTEAPTYGYTF,TGTGCCAGCAGCGGGGGGGTCACCGAAGCACCTACCTATGGCTACACCTTC